This T cell receptor (beta chain) originates from a study of cytomegalovirus exposure and HLA in healthy donors (TCRdb year 2017). About the study as a whole: An earlier analysis of approximately 640 of the donors reported approximately 290 Gb of sequence data and some 100 million unique TCR beta sequences from 150 million to 200 million T cells. In a later genetic analysis, genome-wide SNP genotypes for about 55% of the roughly 700 donors were used, and that subset was treated as a discovery cohort. All discovery cohort repertoires had been generated on a single sequencing platform. In the later analysis, no new phenotypic data were used to find candidate immune exposures; instead, reliance was placed on TCR beta sequences and their occurrence across donors. Donor age, sex, ethnicity and CMV serostatus were collected together with the repertoire data. An earlier analysis of fewer than 700 of the donors applied high-throughput TCR beta sequencing to assess whether each TCR beta V gene segment acted as functional or pseudogenic. A later analysis re-analyzed previously published TCR beta repertoires from roughly 600 donors and added high-resolution HLA genotyping to study TCR occurrence patterns. The genetic ancestry cluster associated with self-reported Caucasian donors included 81% of the 300 to 450 genotyped donors. The study aimed to test whether cataloging public T cell receptors could reveal signatures of past pathogen exposure. The study used immunosequencing to profile the T cell repertoires of about 670 subjects and linked those repertoires to cytomegalovirus serostatus. To predict cytomegalovirus infection status, the study brought together high-throughput TCR immunosequencing, statistical association of individual TCRs with disease status, and machine learning. Besides the first cohort of approximately 710 subjects, a separate validation cohort made up of roughly 120 different subjects was used. Roughly five DR-DQ haplotypes were handled as single units for association and clustering, since linkage in the cohort was strong. On average, roughly 250,000 unique TCR beta nucleotide sequences were sequenced per donor among 398 genotyped donors of the cohort, with roughly 20% of those sequences being non-productive. Both class I and class II loci were covered by HLA typing, at four-digit resolution. Typing coverage varied by locus: roughly 629-640 donors for A, B, C, DRB1 and DQB1; 500 to 550 for DQA1; nearly 610 for DPA1; fewer than 480 for DPB1. Around 330 gigabases of sequencing data and around 85 million unique TCR sequences made up an early release that covered nearly 650 HLA-typed donors. The paper as a whole reports these results and caveats: The sequencing pipeline was judged likely to have produced a cluster of highly shared sequence variants as a technical artifact. Compared with equally common non-associated chains, HLA-associated TCR beta chains in a later analysis were more clonally expanded and had lower generation probabilities. According to the authors, the approach could potentially be generalized to other disease states and immunological phenotypes. Across donors, most TCR sequences were observed very rarely, whereas some public TCRs were present in many individuals. Linkage disequilibrium might explain the correlated functional status among segregating V segments, but an unknown experimental factor could not be excluded. Broadly in line with IMGT annotations, most TCR beta V segments showed up in productive rearrangements about 90% or about 30% of the time in an earlier analysis of 450 to 600 of the donors. Several of the top co-occurrence clusters appeared to be linked to parvovirus B19, influenza, CMV and Epstein-Barr virus, according to a later analysis. Some IMGT-functional V segments, including TRBV6-2 and TRBV6-3, could not be told apart with the 87-base-pair reads, so those segments were excluded. When HLA alleles, especially DR and DQ, strongly co-occurred, TCR associations were difficult to assign to individual alleles. CMV serostatus was the only immune exposure information available for the cohort. HLA typing was unavailable for some donors at each locus, so association tests used only the typed subset. Only TCR beta chains were sequenced in this cohort, and the absence of alpha or paired-chain data limited detectable features. According to a later genetic analysis, donors in an Asian-associated ancestry cluster had fewer N-insertions in productive TCRs than the approximately 650-donor mean. In both the original and validation cohorts, the classifier was reported to diagnose cytomegalovirus status with high specificity and sensitivity. A few of the identified cytomegalovirus-associated TCR beta chains were confirmed in vitro to be specific for cytomegalovirus antigens. Most CMV-associated TCR beta chains appeared to be HLA-restricted in a later analysis, and the HLA associations seemed to be driven largely by CMV exposure. According to a later analysis, TCR association rates differed among HLA loci, with DRB1 alleles showing the most associated TCRs and HLA-C alleles showing the fewest. V-gene and J-gene trimming of TCR beta chains was associated with a missense DCLRE1C variant in a later genetic analysis, and the association was replicated in an independent cohort. A further reported finding was that TCR beta sequences accurately predicted the HLA-A and HLA-B alleles for most subjects in the first cohort. Specific HLA alleles were associated with over 15,000 TCR beta sequences at a false discovery rate of 0.05 in a later analysis. Roughly uniform sequencing depth across donors was assumed in presence/absence analyses, although this assumption may not hold. The study listed 164 TCR beta chains as associated with cytomegalovirus. Because counts were too low, roughly 17 rarely observed V segments, including chromosome 9 orphons, were left out of the earlier analysis of 587 of the donors.

The library was obtained by the immunoSEQ multiplex PCR assay. The multiplex PCR relied on a mix of 60 forward primers for TCR Vbeta segments and 13 reverse primers for TCR Jbeta segments. The CDR3 region of rearranged TCR beta genes was amplified from genomic DNA with a multiplex PCR assay. On the Illumina HiSeq System, the amplified TCR beta libraries were sequenced as 87-base-pair reads. The published analysis was carried out like this. In a later analysis, 77 million or so unique TCR beta chains were counted across the 500 to 850 repertoires, and around 11 million of these chains were shared by at least two donors. Raw reads were error-corrected and collapsed into unique sequences with a nearest-neighbor algorithm that merged closely related sequences to remove PCR and sequencing errors. Alignment of CDR3 sequences to IMGT reference sequences was used to assign V, D and J gene segments. Each retained sequence needed at least a six-nucleotide match to both a V gene segment and a J gene segment. Rearrangements were called productive when the CDR3 lacked stop codons and stayed in frame with V and J; all others were non-productive. Following IMGT convention, CDR3 was defined as the stretch from the second conserved V-encoded cysteine up to the conserved J-encoded phenylalanine. The earlier analysis of some 600 of the donors excluded sequences that lacked an unambiguous match to a single V gene segment. An earlier analysis of under 750 of the donors called V segments functional above 56.7% productive rearrangements and segregating when the between-donor standard deviation exceeded 5%. A statistical classification framework was built to diagnose cytomegalovirus status from the catalog of TCR beta chain sequences. In a later analysis, V and J genes were assigned by comparing TCR nucleotide sequences against IMGT/GENE-DB human TR gene sequences. In a later analysis, CDR3 sequences and most-parsimonious VDJ recombination scenarios were assigned using the TCRdist pipeline. In a later analysis, every TCR beta chain was defined by the combination of its CDR3 amino acid sequence and its V-gene family, and reads without a unique V-gene family were dropped. A later analysis removed several hundred highly shared, low-generation-probability nucleotide sequences to deal with suspected cross-contamination and a sequencing artifact. A later analysis calculated a clonal expansion index for each public chain from normalized within-repertoire ranks of inferred template counts. Generation probabilities in a later analysis came from a VDJ recombination model fitted to out-of-frame rearrangements, and those results were checked against IGoR. In a later analysis, TCR-TCR, TCR-HLA and TCR-CMV co-occurrence was scored with hypergeometric tests, and a repertoire-size bias correction was applied to TCR pairs. In a later analysis, false discovery rates were estimated by permuting HLA or CMV assignments 20 times. In a later analysis, co-occurring TCRs were grouped using DBSCAN, and TCRdist sequence similarity was added for clustering within HLA-allele-positive subsets. Repertoires with fewer than 30,000 or more than 120,000 public chains were left out of co-occurrence clustering, as were about five repertoires with anomalous nucleotide sharing. In its TCRdb copy, this immuneACCESS table keeps in-frame sequences only and misses some clones. Where compared with another copy, unresolved V genes explain less than half of these, and the others have no known cause. V, J and clone size were drawn from that table, and D and trimming were deduced from the DNA. For this sample the table gives about 40,000 clones, of which 55% to 75% were detected only once. The ten largest clonotypes hold 12% of the sample.

As regards this clone: Its antigen is not yet known. The input lacks base qualities; no much larger clone sits a single base away.

Trimming leaves V shorter by 5 bases and J shorter by 0 bases, with the junction holding 5 bases beyond the gene matches. Via the germline V gene, CDR1 is SNHLY and CDR2 FYNNEI. The CDR3 runs 16 residues from the cysteine to the phenylalanine. The CDR3 DNA has 48 bases and is translated from base 1. The cohort comprised some 730 healthy bone marrow donors. At the time of sampling, all cohort members were nominally healthy, though unrecorded immune exposures were likely present. The donor tested CMV seropositive, placing the donor among the 289 seropositive members of the cohort. A peripheral blood sample was provided by each donor, and peripheral blood mononuclear cells were used for TCR beta sequencing. The Qiagen DNeasy Blood Extraction Kit was used to extract genomic DNA from the blood cell samples.

The chain joins TRBV2 to TRBJ2-4; 9 central bases correspond to TRBD1. The sample consisted of PBMCs. The receptor comes from a man in his 60s in good health and CMV-seropositive. The CDR3 sequence is CASSPTGGAAKNIQYF. The nucleotide sequence reads TGTGCCAGCAGTCCTACAGGGGGCGCAGCCAAAAACATTCAGTACTTC.